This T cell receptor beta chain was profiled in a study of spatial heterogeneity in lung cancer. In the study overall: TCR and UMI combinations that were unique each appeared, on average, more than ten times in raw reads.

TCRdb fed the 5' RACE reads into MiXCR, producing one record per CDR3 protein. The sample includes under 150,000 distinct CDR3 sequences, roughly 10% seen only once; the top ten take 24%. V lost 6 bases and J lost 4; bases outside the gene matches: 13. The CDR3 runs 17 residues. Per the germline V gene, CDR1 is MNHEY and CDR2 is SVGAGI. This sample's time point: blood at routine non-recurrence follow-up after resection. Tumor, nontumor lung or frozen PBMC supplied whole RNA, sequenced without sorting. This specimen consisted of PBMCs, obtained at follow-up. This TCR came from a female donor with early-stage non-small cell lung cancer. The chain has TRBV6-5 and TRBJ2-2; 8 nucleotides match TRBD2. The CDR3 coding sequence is TGTGCCAGCAGAGATGCACGACTAGCGATCGGCACCGGGGAGCTGTTTTTT. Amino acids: CASRDARLAIGTGELFF.